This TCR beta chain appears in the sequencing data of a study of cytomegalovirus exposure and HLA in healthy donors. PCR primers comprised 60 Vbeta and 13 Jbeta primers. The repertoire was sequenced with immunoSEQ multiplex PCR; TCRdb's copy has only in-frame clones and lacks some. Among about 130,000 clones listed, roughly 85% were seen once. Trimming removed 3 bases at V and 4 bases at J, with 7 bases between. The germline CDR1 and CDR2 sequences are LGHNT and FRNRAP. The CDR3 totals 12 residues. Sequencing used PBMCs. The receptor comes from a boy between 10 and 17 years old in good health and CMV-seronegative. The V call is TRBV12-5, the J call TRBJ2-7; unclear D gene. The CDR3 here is CASGLDWYEQYF. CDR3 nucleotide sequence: TGTGCTAGTGGTTTAGACTGGTACGAGCAGTACTTC.